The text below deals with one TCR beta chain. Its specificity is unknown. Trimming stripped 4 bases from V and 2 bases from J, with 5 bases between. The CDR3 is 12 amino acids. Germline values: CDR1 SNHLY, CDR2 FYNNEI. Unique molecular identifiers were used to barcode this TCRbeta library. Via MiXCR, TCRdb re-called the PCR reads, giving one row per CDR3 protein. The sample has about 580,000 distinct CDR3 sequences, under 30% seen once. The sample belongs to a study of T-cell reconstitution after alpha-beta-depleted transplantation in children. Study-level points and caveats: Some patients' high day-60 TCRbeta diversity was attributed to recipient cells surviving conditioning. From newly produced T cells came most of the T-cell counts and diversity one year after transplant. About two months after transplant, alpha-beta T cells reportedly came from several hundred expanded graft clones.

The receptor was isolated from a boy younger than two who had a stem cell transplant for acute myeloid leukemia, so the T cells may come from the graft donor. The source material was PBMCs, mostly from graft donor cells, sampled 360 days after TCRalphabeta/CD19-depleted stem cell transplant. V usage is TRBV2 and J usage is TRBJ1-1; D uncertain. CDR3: CASSAINTEAFF. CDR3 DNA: TGTGCCAGCAGTGCGATAAACACTGAAGCTTTCTTT. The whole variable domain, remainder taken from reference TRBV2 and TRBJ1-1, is EPEVTQTPSHQVTQMGQEVILRCVPISNHLYFYWYRQILGQKVEFLVSFYNNEISEKSEIFDDQFSVERPDGSNFTLKIRSTKLEDSAMYFCASSAINTEAFFGQGTRLTVV.